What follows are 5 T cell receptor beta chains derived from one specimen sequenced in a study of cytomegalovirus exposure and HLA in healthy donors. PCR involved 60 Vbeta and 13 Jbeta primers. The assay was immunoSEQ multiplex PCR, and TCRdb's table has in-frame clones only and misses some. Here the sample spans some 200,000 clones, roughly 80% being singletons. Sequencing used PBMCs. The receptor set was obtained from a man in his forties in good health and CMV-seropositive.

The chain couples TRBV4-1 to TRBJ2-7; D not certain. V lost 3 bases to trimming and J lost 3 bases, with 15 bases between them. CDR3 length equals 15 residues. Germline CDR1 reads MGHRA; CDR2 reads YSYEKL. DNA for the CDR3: TGCGCCAGCAGCCACCTTTCAACAGAAGTCTACGAGCAGTACTTC. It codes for CASSHLSTEVYEQYF.

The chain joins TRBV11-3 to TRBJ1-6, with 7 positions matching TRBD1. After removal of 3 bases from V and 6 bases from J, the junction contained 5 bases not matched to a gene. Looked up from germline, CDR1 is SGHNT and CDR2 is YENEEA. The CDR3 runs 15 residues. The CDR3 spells CASSFPGTANSPLHF. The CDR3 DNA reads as TGTGCCAGCAGCTTTCCCGGGACAGCTAATTCACCCCTCCACTTT. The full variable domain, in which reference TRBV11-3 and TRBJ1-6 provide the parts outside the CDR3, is EAGVVQSPRYKIIEKKQPVAFWCNPISGHNTLYWYLQNLGQGPELLIRYENEEAVDDSQLPKDRFSAERLKGVDSTLKIQPAELGDSAVYLCASSFPGTANSPLHFGNGTRLTVT.

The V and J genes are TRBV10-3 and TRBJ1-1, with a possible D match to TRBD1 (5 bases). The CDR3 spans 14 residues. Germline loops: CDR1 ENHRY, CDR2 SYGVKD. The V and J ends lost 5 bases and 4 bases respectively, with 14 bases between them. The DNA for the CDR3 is TGTGCCATCAGTTTTGGGGTCGGGGGCACTGAAGCTTTCTTT. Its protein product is CAISFGVGGTEAFF.

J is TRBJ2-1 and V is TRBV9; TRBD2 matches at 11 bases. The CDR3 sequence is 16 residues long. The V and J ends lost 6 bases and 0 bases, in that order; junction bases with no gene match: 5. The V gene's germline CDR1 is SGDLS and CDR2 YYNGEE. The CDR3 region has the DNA TGTGCCAGCAACTTAGCGGGGGGGAGCTCCTACAATGAGCAGTTCTTC. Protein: CASNLAGGSSYNEQFF.

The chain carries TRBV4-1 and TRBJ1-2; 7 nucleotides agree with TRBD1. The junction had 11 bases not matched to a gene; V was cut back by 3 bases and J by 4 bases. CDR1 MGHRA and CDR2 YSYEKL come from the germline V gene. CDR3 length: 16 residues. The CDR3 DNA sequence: TGCGCCAGCAGCCAGCTTTCGGGACAGCTCCTCTATGGCTACACCTTC. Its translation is CASSQLSGQLLYGYTF.